These 5 T cell receptor beta chains were sequenced from one sample in a study of Graves' ophthalmopathy and Graves' hyperthyroidism. The authors amplified TCR beta CDR3 regions, and they did so from RNA transcripts for repertoire sequencing. HTBI primers were used in a first-round RT-PCR, which preceded a second-round multiplex PCR. TCRdb re-analysed the multiplex PCR reads in MiXCR, keeping a single row per CDR3 protein. The sample lists 600,000 to 650,000 distinct CDR3 sequences; about a fifth were seen once. Source material: peripheral blood. These receptor sequences come from a woman between 18 and 29 years old with stable Graves' hyperthyroidism. Some clones in this sample may be carry-over from other donors' samples.

The table lists this clonotype with a few counts. This chain connects TRBV20-1 to TRBJ2-7; tentatively, D is TRBD1 (5 bases). CDR1 DFQATT and CDR2 SNEGSKA come from the germline V gene (reference sequence). V was clipped by 0 bases and J by 3 bases, with 18 bases between them. The CDR3 extends over 16 amino acids. CDR3 region: CSARDRLGQGIYEQYF. Written as DNA, the CDR3 is TGCAGTGCTAGAGATCGGCTTGGGCAGGGAATCTACGAGCAGTACTTC.

This clonotype has at least ten counts. The gene calls are TRBV7-2 and TRBJ1-2; D possibly corresponds to TRBD1 (5 bases). Germline V gives CDR1 SGHTA, CDR2 FQGNSA. V shed 1 base and J shed 3 bases, with 12 bases lying between them. This CDR3 region has 15 residues. CDR3 DNA: TGTGCCAGCAGCTTAGGTACAGGCCACGACTATGGCTACACCTTC. Protein product: CASSLGTGHDYGYTF. The variable domain in full, completed from reference TRBV7-2 and TRBJ1-2, reads GAGVSQSPSNKVTEKGKDVELRCDPISGHTALYWYRQSLGQGLEFLIYFQGNSAPDKSGLPSDRFSAERTGGSVSTLTIQRTQQEDSAVYLCASSLGTGHDYGYTFGSGTRLTVV.

This clonotype was seen at least ten times. This chain joins TRBV19 and TRBJ1-1; tentative D call: TRBD1 (5 bases). This CDR3 has 16 residues. Deletions cut 8 bases from V and 0 bases from J, with 19 bases between. Germline lookup yields CDR1 LNHDA and CDR2 SQIVND (reference sequence). In DNA, the CDR3 is TGTGCCAGTTCCCCTCGGGGGGTATTGGTGAACACTGAAGCTTTCTTT. It is translated as CASSPRGVLVNTEAFF. The variable domain in full, completed from reference TRBV19 and TRBJ1-1, reads DGGITQSPKYLFRKEGQNVTLSCEQNLNHDAMYWYRQDPGQGLRLIYYSQIVNDFQKGDIAEGYSVSREKKESFPLTVTSAQKNPTAFYLCASSPRGVLVNTEAFFGQGTRLTVV.

The CDR3 coding sequence is TGCAGTGCTATAGACGGACGAAGCAATCAGCCCCAGCATTTT. This sequence encodes CSAIDGRSNQPQHF. The rearrangement uses TRBV20-1 and TRBJ1-5; D remains unclear. Trimming pared 4 bases from V and 1 base from J, leaving 11 bases between. Germline V gene sequence: CDR1 DFQATT, CDR2 SNEGSKA (reference sequence). CDR3 length: 14 amino acids.

The sample holds one count of this clonotype. The conserved final phenylalanine or tryptophan is absent from the CDR3, which likely points to a read error. The rearrangement joins TRBV28 to TRBJ2-7; 7 nucleotides match TRBD1. V lost 6 bases, J lost 6 bases, and 11 bases stayed unmatched. The length of the CDR3 is 14 residues. Germline loops: CDR1 MDHEN, CDR2 SYDVKM. The CDR3 DNA follows: TGTGCCAGCAGCGATAGGGGGCTTGTAGTCGAGCAGTACTAC. Protein: CASSDRGLVVEQYY.